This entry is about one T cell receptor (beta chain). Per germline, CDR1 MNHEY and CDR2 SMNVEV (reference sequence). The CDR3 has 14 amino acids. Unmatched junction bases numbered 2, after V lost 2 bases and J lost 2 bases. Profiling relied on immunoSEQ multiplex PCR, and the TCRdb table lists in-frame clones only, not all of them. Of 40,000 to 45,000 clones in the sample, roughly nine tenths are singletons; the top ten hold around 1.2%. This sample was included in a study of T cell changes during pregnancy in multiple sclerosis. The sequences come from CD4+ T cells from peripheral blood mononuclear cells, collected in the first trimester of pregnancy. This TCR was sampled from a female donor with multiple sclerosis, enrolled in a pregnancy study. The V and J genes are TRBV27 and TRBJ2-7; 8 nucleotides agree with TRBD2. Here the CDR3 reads CASSLAGGPYEQYF. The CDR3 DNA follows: TGTGCCAGCAGTTTAGCGGGAGGTCCCTACGAGCAGTACTTC.